This T cell receptor (beta chain) was sequenced during a study of T cell changes during pregnancy in multiple sclerosis. Sequencing was performed with immunoSEQ multiplex PCR; in TCRdb, only in-frame clones are kept and a portion is missing. Of 70,000 to 95,000 clones in the sample, 89% were seen once. The origin of this receptor is a female donor with multiple sclerosis, enrolled in a pregnancy study. The sample in question was peripheral blood, obtained before pregnancy.

CDR3 nucleotides: TGTGCCAGCAGCTTAGGGCTAGCGGGGGGCCGGGTGGAGCAGTTCTTC. Amino acid sequence: CASSLGLAGGRVEQFF. The chain has TRBV13 and TRBJ2-1; 11 bases match TRBD2. V lost 0 bases and J lost 10; bases outside the gene matches: 8. CDR1 PRHDT and CDR2 FYEKMQ come from the germline V gene (reference sequence). The CDR3 covers 16 residues.